This T cell receptor beta chain was documented in a study of blood T cell repertoires in COVID-19. Looking at the study overall: Samples taken during acute and convalescent COVID-19 were collected in the United States, Italy and Spain. T cells, B-cell-depleted T cells, or PBMCs provided the cDNA or gDNA that served as material.

Libraries were prepared by immunoSEQ multiplex PCR; TCRdb keeps only in-frame clonotypes and omits some of them. This table holds fewer than 130,000 clones, roughly nine tenths found once. J lost 4 bases, V lost 5 bases, and 8 bases had no gene match. Germline lookup yields CDR1 SGHAT and CDR2 FQNNGV. The CDR3 has 16 amino acids. The chain combines TRBV11-2 with TRBJ1-3; 10 nucleotides align to TRBD1. Sequencing was carried out using peripheral blood. The receptor was derived from an elderly woman with acute or convalescent COVID-19. CDR3 protein: CASSTLWTGGGNTIYF. The CDR3 coding sequence is TGTGCCAGCAGCACATTATGGACAGGGGGGGGAAACACCATATATTTT.